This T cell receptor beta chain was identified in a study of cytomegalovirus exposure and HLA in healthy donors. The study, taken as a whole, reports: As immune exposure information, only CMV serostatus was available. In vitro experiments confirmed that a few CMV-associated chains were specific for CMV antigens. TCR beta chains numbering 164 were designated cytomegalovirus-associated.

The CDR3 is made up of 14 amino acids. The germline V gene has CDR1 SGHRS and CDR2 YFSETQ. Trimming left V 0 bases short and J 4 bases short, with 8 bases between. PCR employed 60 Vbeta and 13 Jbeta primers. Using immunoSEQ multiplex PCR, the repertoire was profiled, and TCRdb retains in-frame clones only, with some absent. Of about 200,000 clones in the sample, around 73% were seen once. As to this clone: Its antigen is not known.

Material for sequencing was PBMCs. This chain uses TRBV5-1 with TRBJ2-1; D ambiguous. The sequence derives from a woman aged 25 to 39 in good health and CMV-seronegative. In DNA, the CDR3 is TGCGCCAGCAGCTTGGATTACGGGTACAATGAGCAGTTCTTC. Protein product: CASSLDYGYNEQFF. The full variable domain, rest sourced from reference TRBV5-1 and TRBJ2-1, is KAGVTQTPRYLIKTRGQQVTLSCSPISGHRSVSWYQQTPGQGLQFLFEYFSETQRNKGNFPGRFSGRQFSNSRSEMNVSTLELGDSALYLCASSLDYGYNEQFFGPGTRLTVL.